This T cell receptor (beta chain) was profiled in a study of response to subunit inactivated influenza vaccine. One entry per CDR3 protein, called by TCRdb with MiXCR from the RT-PCR reads. The table lists 500,000 to 550,000 distinct CDR3 sequences, less than 25% of them singletons. This clonotype came up a few times. The germline V gene has CDR1 LGHDT and CDR2 YNNKEL (reference sequence). There are 18 residues in the CDR3. Between the trimmed V and J ends, which lost 1 base and 6 bases, there was a span of 22 bases. Separately, the same data were catalogued under a study of T cells expressing NK-cell markers. From that report: Synthesis of TCR beta cDNA relied on 5'RACE template switching carrying UMIs.

This TCR derives from a man aged 45 to 65 who received an inactivated influenza vaccine. This sample comprised CD4+ T cells sorted from PBMCs, obtained approximately 12 days after vaccination. The rearrangement uses TRBV3-1 and TRBJ1-5, with TRBD1 as a possible D gene (5 bases). Here the CDR3 DNA reads TGTGCCAGCAGCCAAGGTTGGGCTACCGATGGGGGGTCTCAGCCCCAGCATTTT. Translated: CASSQGWATDGGSQPQHF. Drawing the rest from reference TRBV3-1 and TRBJ1-5, the complete variable domain is DTAVSQTPKYLVTQMGNDKSIKCEQNLGHDTMYWYKQDSKKFLKIMFSYNNKELIINETVPNRFSPKSPDKAHLNLHINSLELGDSAVYFCASSQGWATDGGSQPQHFGDGTRLSIL.